One sample yielded the 15 T cell receptor beta chains listed below, sequenced in a study of control samples from healthy donors and cancer patients. The protocol was immunoSEQ multiplex PCR, while the TCRdb copy is restricted to in-frame clones and leaves out a portion. The sample consists of about 140,000 clones, about 89% of them appearing once. The sample taken for sequencing was blood. Receptor source: a man aged 18 to 30 in good health.

A word on this clone: At one end, the junction sequence differs from germline, possibly due to a read error. CDR3 sequence: CASSIAGEPTDTQYF. The CDR3, as DNA: TGTGCCAGTAGCATAGCGGGAGAGCCCACAGATACGCAGTATTTT. The V and J genes are TRBV19 and TRBJ2-3, with TRBD2 matching over 9 bases. CDR1 and CDR2 from the germline V gene are LNHDA and SQIVND (reference sequence). This CDR3 has 15 amino acids.

The chain uses TRBV28 and TRBJ1-1; 7 bases match TRBD1. J gave up 3 bases and V 1 base, and 26 bases lay outside the gene matches. Germline V gene sequence: CDR1 MDHEN, CDR2 SYDVKM. The CDR3 totals 22 residues. DNA of the CDR3: TGTGCCAGCAGTTTATTGTTCGGACAGGTGACACTCGGGAAGGGAGGTGACACTGAAGCTTTCTTT. Protein: CASSLLFGQVTLGKGGDTEAFF.

The rearrangement links TRBV10-3 to TRBJ2-2, with D hard to call. CDR3 size: 16 residues. Trimming cost V 11 bases and J 3 bases, with 22 bases left between them. Germline loops: CDR1 ENHRY, CDR2 SYGVKD. The CDR3 region is CASKAVATADTGELFF. CDR3 DNA: TGTGCCTCCAAGGCCGTAGCCACGGCGGACACCGGGGAGCTGTTTTTT.

This clone occurred a few times. The rearrangement uses TRBV28 and TRBJ1-2, with D maybe TRBD1 (5 bases). Deletions cut 7 bases from V and 5 bases from J, with 11 bases between. Germline V lookup: CDR1 MDHEN, CDR2 SYDVKM. CDR3 size: 12 residues. In DNA, the CDR3 is TGTGCCAGCACCGAGACAGCGTATGGCTACACCTTC. Protein sequence: CASTETAYGYTF.

This sequence joins TRBV27 and TRBJ1-2; D unclear. The CDR3 loop spans 14 amino acids. V dropped 7 bases and J dropped 0 bases, with 12 bases sitting between them. CDR1 is MNHEY, CDR2 SMNVEV, per germline (reference sequence). CDR3 loop: CASTSTGANYGYTF. The CDR3 DNA reads as TGTGCCAGCACCTCGACTGGAGCTAACTATGGCTACACCTTC.

The rearrangement uses TRBV3-1 (or the pseudogene TRBV3-2) and TRBJ2-7; D might be TRBD2 (7 bases). This CDR3 region has 13 residues. V was cut by 3 bases and J by 5 bases, with 11 bases left in between. Germline CDR1 is LGHDT and CDR2 is YNNKEL (reference sequence). The CDR3 region is CASSQGGLDEQYF. The CDR3 DNA sequence: TGTGCCAGCAGCCAGGGGGGGCTGGACGAGCAGTACTTC.

V and J are TRBV24-1 and TRBJ2-2; tentatively, D is TRBD1 or TRBD2 (6 bases each). The CDR3 extends over 15 amino acids. The germline V gene encodes CDR1 KGHDR and CDR2 SFDVKD. Deletions cut 3 bases from V and 1 base from J, with 8 bases between. CDR3 loop: CATSDGGRNTGELFF. The CDR3 DNA reads as TGTGCCACCAGTGATGGGGGGCGGAACACCGGGGAGCTGTTTTTT.

This chain joins TRBV19 and TRBJ1-5; D ambiguous. Trimming pared 9 bases from V and 0 bases from J, leaving 12 bases between. From germline, CDR1 is LNHDA and CDR2 SQIVND (reference sequence). The CDR3 length is 14 residues. The CDR3 coding sequence is TGTGCCAGCTTGGGTCAGAATAGCAATCAGCCCCAGCATTTT. It translates to CASLGQNSNQPQHF.

This rearrangement joins TRBV5-5 to TRBJ1-1; D gene ambiguous. V was clipped by 0 bases and J by 1 base, with 10 bases between them. The V gene's germline CDR1 is SGHKS and CDR2 YYEKEE (reference sequence). The CDR3 contains 15 residues. Written as DNA, the CDR3 is TGTGCCAGCAGCTTGGTCCGGACGGCGAACACTGAAGCTTTCTTT. It specifies CASSLVRTANTEAFF. The whole variable domain, remainder taken from reference TRBV5-5 and TRBJ1-1, is DAGVTQSPTHLIKTRGQQVTLRCSPISGHKSVSWYQQVLGQGPQFIFQYYEKEERGRGNFPDRFSARQFPNYSSELNVNALLLGDSALYLCASSLVRTANTEAFFGQGTRLTVV.

This sequence joins TRBV7-9 and TRBJ1-1; D unresolved. Trimming stripped 1 base from V and 8 bases from J, with 11 bases between. In germline, CDR1 is SEHNR, CDR2 FQNEAQ (reference sequence). The length of the CDR3 is 13 residues. The CDR3 coding sequence is TGTGCCAGCAGCTTAGGGGCCCCTGGAGAAGCTTTCTTT. Protein product: CASSLGAPGEAFF.

The rearrangement uses TRBV4-3 and TRBJ1-6; D not certain. V shed 0 bases and J shed 7 bases, with 4 bases lying between them. Germline CDR1 LGHNA, CDR2 YSLEER. The CDR3 is 13 residues long. CDR3 protein: CASSQEPNSPLHF. CDR3 nucleotides: TGCGCCAGCAGCCAAGAGCCGAATTCACCCCTCCACTTT.

The chain employs TRBV19 and TRBJ2-3; 12 nucleotides align to TRBD2. This CDR3 is 17 amino acids long. V shed 3 bases, J shed 2 bases, and the junction held 6 bases outside the gene matches. CDR1 LNHDA and CDR2 SQIVND come from the germline V gene (reference sequence). The CDR3 DNA reads as TGTGCCAGTAGTATTAGTCTAGCGGGGGGGTACACAGATACGCAGTATTTT. This encodes CASSISLAGGYTDTQYF.

This chain connects TRBV29-1 to TRBJ2-7; tentatively, D is TRBD2 (6 bases). Trimming took 4 bases from V and 6 from J, leaving 7 bases between them. Germline V gene lookup returns CDR1 SQVTM and CDR2 ANQGSEA. The CDR3 consists of 10 residues. In nucleotides, the CDR3 is TGCAGCGTTGTGCGGGGCGAGCAGTACTTC. Amino acids: CSVVRGEQYF.

The J gene is TRBJ1-1, the V gene TRBV4-1; 7 nucleotides align to TRBD1. J was trimmed by 0 bases and V by 0 bases; bases with no gene match: 7. In germline, CDR1 is MGHRA, CDR2 YSYEKL. This CDR3 is built from 17 residues. For the CDR3, the DNA is TGCGCCAGCAGCCAAGATCAAACAGGGGTCATGAACACTGAAGCTTTCTTT. Protein: CASSQDQTGVMNTEAFF.

The chain's CDR3 is CAISMGQQLSYNEQFF. Here the CDR3 DNA reads TGTGCCATCAGTATGGGACAGCAACTCTCCTACAATGAGCAGTTCTTC. This chain uses TRBV10-3 with TRBJ2-1, with 7 positions matching TRBD1. CDR1 and CDR2 from the germline V gene are ENHRY and SYGVKD. J lost 0 bases, V lost 5 bases, and 7 bases had no gene match. The CDR3 is 16 amino acids.